This section outlines one T cell receptor beta chain sequence together with its context. The data derive from a study of T cell responses to AZD1222 COVID-19 vaccine. Clones were read by immunoSEQ multiplex PCR, and TCRdb kept only the in-frame ones, dropping some. This repertoire shows 150,000 to 190,000 clones, about 90% found once; its top ten account for approximately 9%. Trimming took 5 bases from V and 2 from J, leaving 10 bases between them. CDR1 SGHTA and CDR2 FQGNSA come from the germline V gene. This CDR3 has 14 amino acids. The TCR comes from an adult who received the AZD1222 COVID-19 vaccine. This chain connects TRBV7-2 to TRBJ1-5; D not certain. This material consisted of peripheral blood, taken 28 days after the second AZD1222 dose. The CDR3 bases are TGTGCCAGCAGCCCAAAGGGTGGCAATCAGCCCCAGCATTTT. Translated: CASSPKGGNQPQHF. Together with reference TRBV7-2 and TRBJ1-5, the CDR3 gives the full variable domain: GAGVSQSPSNKVTEKGKDVELRCDPISGHTALYWYRQSLGQGLEFLIYFQGNSAPDKSGLPSDRFSAERTGGSVSTLTIQRTQQEDSAVYLCASSPKGGNQPQHFGDGTRLSIL.